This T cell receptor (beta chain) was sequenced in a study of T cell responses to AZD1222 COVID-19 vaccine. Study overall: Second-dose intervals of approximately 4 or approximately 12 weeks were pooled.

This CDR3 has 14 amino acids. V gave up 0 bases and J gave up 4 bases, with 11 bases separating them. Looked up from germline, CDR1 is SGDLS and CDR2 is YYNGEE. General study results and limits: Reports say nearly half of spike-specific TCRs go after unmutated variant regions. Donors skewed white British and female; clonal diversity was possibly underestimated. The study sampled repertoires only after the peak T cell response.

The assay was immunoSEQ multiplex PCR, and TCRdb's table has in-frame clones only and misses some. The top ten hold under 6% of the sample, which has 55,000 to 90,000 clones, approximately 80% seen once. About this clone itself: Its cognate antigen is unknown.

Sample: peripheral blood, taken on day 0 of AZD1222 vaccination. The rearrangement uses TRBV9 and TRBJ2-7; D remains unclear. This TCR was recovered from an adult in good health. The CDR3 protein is CASSVGGSAYEQYF. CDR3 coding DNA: TGTGCCAGCAGCGTAGGGGGATCAGCATACGAGCAGTACTTC.